What follows is one TCR beta chain and its context. The data were taken from a study of blood T cell repertoires in COVID-19. Study background: Researchers got acute and convalescent COVID-19 samples from the United States, Italy and Spain. The analysed material was cDNA or gDNA that came from T cells, B-cell-depleted T cells, or PBMCs.

V lost 6 bases and J lost 1; bases outside the gene matches: 4. The CDR3 length is 14 residues. In germline, CDR1 is LNHDA, CDR2 SQIVND (reference sequence). Clones were read by immunoSEQ multiplex PCR, and TCRdb kept only the in-frame ones, dropping some. The table records around 140,000 clones, 85% to 90% of them present only once. Followed longitudinally, the Seattle patients had been enrolled during active infection. Sequencing used peripheral blood. The TCR comes from a man aged 55 to 70 with COVID-19, enrolled during active disease. The chain links TRBV19 to TRBJ2-5; TRBD1 aligns across 8 bases. As DNA, the CDR3 is TGTGCCAGTAGCAAAGGACAGGGCCAAGAGACCCAGTACTTC. It is translated as CASSKGQGQETQYF.